The 9 T cell receptor beta chains in this list originate from one sample, sequenced in a study of a mutant IDH1 vaccine in newly diagnosed glioma. These TCRs are of unknown antigen specificity. The time point was: week 47, end of study. Every single dose of the vaccine, 300 ug of mutant IDH1 20-mer peptide, came with topical imiquimod. This table comes from immunoSEQ multiplex PCR, and its TCRdb copy is limited to in-frame clones, with some not included. The table includes roughly 46,000 clones, roughly 80% detected once. The material was PBMCs, obtained from a glioma patient whose treatment included an IDH1 peptide vaccine. The receptors were gathered from a woman aged 25-40 years with glioma. Some clones in this sample may be carry-over from other donors' samples.

This chain connects TRBV10-3 to TRBJ2-3; D is undetermined. The CDR3 has 15 residues. From germline, CDR1 is ENHRY and CDR2 SYGVKD. Trimming left V 7 bases short and J 2 bases short, with 16 bases between. The chain's CDR3 is CAIKDDKQVTDTQYF. DNA for the CDR3: TGTGCCATCAAAGACGATAAGCAGGTCACAGATACGCAGTATTTT.

This chain uses TRBV28 with TRBJ1-1; possibly TRBD1 for D (5 bases). Between the trimmed V and J ends, which lost 6 bases and 5 bases, there was a span of 16 bases. CDR1 and CDR2 (germline): MDHEN, SYDVKM. CDR3 length: 14 residues. The CDR3 nucleotides are TGTGCCAGCAGAGCCGGGACCCCGGGGACTGAAGCTTTCTTT. This encodes CASRAGTPGTEAFF.

This clone was observed a handful of times. V usage is TRBV4-1 and J usage is TRBJ1-5; D is undetermined. From germline, CDR1 is MGHRA and CDR2 YSYEKL. Trimming cost V 1 base and J 7 bases, with 5 bases left between them. The CDR3 consists of 12 residues. The DNA for the CDR3 is TGCGCCAGCAGCCAAGGGAGCCAGCCCCAGCATTTT. Residues: CASSQGSQPQHF.

The chain links TRBV5-1 to TRBJ1-2; D is undetermined. There are 13 residues in the CDR3. Germline V CDR1 and CDR2: SGHRS, YFSETQ. V lost 2 bases and J 6 bases, leaving 11 bases between the germline ends. The CDR3 sequence is CASSFTSADGYTF. DNA of the CDR3: TGCGCCAGCAGCTTCACCTCGGCGGATGGCTACACCTTC.

This chain joins TRBV18 and TRBJ1-2; unclear D gene. Germline-derived CDR1 and CDR2 are KGHSH and LQKENI. The CDR3 spans 16 residues. V gave up 3 bases and J gave up 1 base, with 15 bases separating them. CDR3 coding DNA: TGTGCCAGCTCACCGGTCGCGTCAGACCTTAACTATGGCTACACCTTC. Its translation: CASSPVASDLNYGYTF. Combining the CDR3 with reference TRBV18 and TRBJ1-2 gives the whole variable domain NAGVMQNPRHLVRRRGQEARLRCSPMKGHSHVYWYRQLPEEGLKFMVYLQKENIIDESGMPKERFSAEFPKEGPSILRIQQVVRGDSAAYFCASSPVASDLNYGYTFGSGTRLTVV.

This clone occurred a few times. The chain is built from TRBV4-1 and TRBJ2-7; the match to TRBD1 covers 7 bases. This CDR3 contains 16 residues. Germline CDR1 MGHRA, CDR2 YSYEKL. J lost 2 bases, V lost 4 bases, and 11 bases had no gene match. CDR3 coding DNA: TGCGCCAGCAGCCCATCACAGGGGCTCCTAGCCTACGAGCAGTACTTC. Its protein is CASSPSQGLLAYEQYF.

V gene TRBV4-2 combines with J gene TRBJ2-7; maybe TRBD1 (6 bases). Germline CDR1 LGHNA, CDR2 YNFKEQ. The V and J ends lost 4 bases and 1 base respectively, with 14 bases between them. The CDR3 spans 15 residues. In nucleotides, the CDR3 is TGTGCCAGCAGCCCCCGGGCAGGGACATCCTACGAGCAGTACTTC. Its protein is CASSPRAGTSYEQYF.

The V call is TRBV7-9, the J call TRBJ1-4; D ambiguous. The CDR3 runs 14 residues. Germline loops: CDR1 SEHNR, CDR2 FQNEAQ (reference sequence). V lost 2 bases to trimming and J lost 6 bases, with 10 bases between them. The CDR3 sequence is CASSLYTKYEKLFF. DNA of the CDR3: TGTGCCAGCAGCTTATATACCAAGTATGAAAAACTGTTTTTT.

V is TRBV27 and J is TRBJ2-2, with 13 bases matching TRBD2. Germline CDR1 MNHEY, CDR2 SMNVEV (reference sequence). The CDR3 has 15 amino acids. J lost 6 bases, V lost 6 bases, and 4 bases had no gene match. CDR3 bases: TGTGCCAGCAGACGACTAGCGGGAGGACCCGGGGAGCTGTTTTTT. Protein sequence: CASRRLAGGPGELFF.